This TCR beta chain emerged from a study of Graves' ophthalmopathy and Graves' hyperthyroidism (dated by TCRdb to 2017 to 2018). In terms of the full investigation: Peripheral blood was collected before any treatment was given, at the time of initial diagnosis. The study used TCR beta repertoire signatures to distinguish Graves' ophthalmopathy from Graves' hyperthyroidism and to predict progression to ophthalmopathy. In total, 120 to 150 blood samples were TCR-sequenced: around 42 ophthalmopathy, some 75 hyperthyroidism and about 17 hyperthyroidism-to-ophthalmopathy patients. To explore V-J signatures that distinguish ophthalmopathy from hyperthyroidism, a discovery set of 90 to 100 patients was enrolled, made up of around 40 with ophthalmopathy and 57 with stable hyperthyroidism. For independent validation, a separate cohort was made up of roughly 19 hyperthyroidism patients plus 17 patients who later progressed from hyperthyroidism to ophthalmopathy. In over five hyperthyroidism patients, T-cell repertoires of thyroid tissue and blood were compared. Following sampling, methimazole starting at 30 mg daily was administered to hyperthyroidism patients, and high-dose intravenous methylprednisolone was administered to ophthalmopathy patients. General study outcomes and caveats: Most of the expanded thyroid clonotypes with a frequency above 0.001 were also detected in blood, and it was suggested that the thyroid immune response may be reflected by blood repertoires. In validation, the model predicted ophthalmopathy progression with about 71% sensitivity and approximately 78% specificity; fewer than 15 predicted patients were CT-confirmed with GO in a median of around 6 months. No statistical method was used to predetermine the sample size, and group allocation was not hidden from the investigators. Ophthalmopathy was separated from stable hyperthyroidism by the 13-signature model with just under 90% sensitivity and around 81% specificity in cross-validation and with 80%/75% in the test set.

Ophthalmopathy patients were characterized by moderately to severely active disease, a Clinical Activity Score of at least 3, a NOSPECS grade of at least 4, and a disease duration under 3 months. Patients were excluded if they had other autoimmune diseases, uncontrolled infections, pregnancy or lactation. Clinical symptoms, serum thyroxine, TRAb, thyroid ultrasound and orbital computed tomography formed the basis of the diagnosis. Using Ficoll-Paque density gradient centrifugation, PBMCs were isolated from 10 ml of fresh peripheral blood. Trizol reagent was used to extract the total RNA, and its quality was then checked on an Agilent 2100 Bioanalyzer. Taken from cysteine to phenylalanine, the CDR3 has 14 residues. This entry keeps only the CDR3 DNA: 42 bases, framed from base 1. Looking up the germline V gene yields CDR1 MDHEN and CDR2 SYDVKM. Concerning this clonotype: Its antigen is unknown. Germline and junction disagree at one end, which may indicate a read error.

For repertoire sequencing, TCR beta CDR3 regions were amplified from RNA transcripts. The first round of RT-PCR was done with HTBI primers and the Qiagen OneStep RT-PCR kit, and was followed by a second round of multiplex PCR, then size selection and purification. Libraries were sequenced on an Illumina HiSeq2000 using paired-end 100 bp reads. The published analysis was carried out like this. SOAPnuke was used for read processing, and reads with adapters, uncalled bases, a mean Phred below 15, or no exact constant-primer or identifier match were discarded. COPE v1.2.5 was used to merge high-quality paired reads. Unique nucleotide sequences were defined as clonotypes and aligned to IMGT TRB V, D and J references using MiTCR v1.1. The analysis was limited to V-J combinations with a frequency above 0.0001, which together covered roughly 99% of the repertoires. For each V-J combination, a TCR clonal expansion and chaos score was defined as F50 clonal expansion divided by the chaos observed in the TCRdist matrix. Welch's t-statistics and random forest were used to narrow the features down to approximately twelve V-J combinations, which were then fed into a naive Bayes classifier. The Morisita-Horn index was used to measure how similar the thyroid and blood repertoires were. TCRdb reanalyzed the raw reads on its own, using fastp at Q25 for trimming and MiXCR for clone calling, and kept in-frame beta chains. Each record represents a unique CDR3 protein, reported with the most common genes and DNA among its rows. The authors' filters were not applied to this entry. In this sample the table shows some 750,000 distinct CDR3 sequences, approximately 40% of which occur a single time. The top ten hold 44% of the sample.

In this chain, TRBV28 is recombined with TRBJ1-1, with 7 middle bases fitting TRBD1. This TCR was sampled from an adult man with Graves' ophthalmopathy. The source material was peripheral blood. The DNA sequence is as follows: TGTGCCAGCAGTTTGGACAGGAAGAACGCTGAAGCTTTCTTT. This yields the protein CASSLDRKNAEAFF.